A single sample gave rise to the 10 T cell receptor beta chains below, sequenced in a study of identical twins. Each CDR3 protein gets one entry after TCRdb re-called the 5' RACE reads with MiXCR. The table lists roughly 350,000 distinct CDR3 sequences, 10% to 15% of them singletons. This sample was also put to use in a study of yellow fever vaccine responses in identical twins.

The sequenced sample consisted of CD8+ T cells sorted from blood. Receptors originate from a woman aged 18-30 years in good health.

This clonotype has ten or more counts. CDR3 loop: CASSQVGGSFYEQYF. Written as DNA, the CDR3 is TGCGCCAGCAGCCAAGTCGGCGGGAGCTTTTACGAGCAGTACTTC. The genes are TRBV4-1 and TRBJ2-7, with 7 nucleotides matching TRBD2. V shed 1 base, J shed 4 bases, and the junction held 7 bases outside the gene matches. The germline V gene has CDR1 MGHRA and CDR2 YSYEKL. CDR3 size: 15 residues.

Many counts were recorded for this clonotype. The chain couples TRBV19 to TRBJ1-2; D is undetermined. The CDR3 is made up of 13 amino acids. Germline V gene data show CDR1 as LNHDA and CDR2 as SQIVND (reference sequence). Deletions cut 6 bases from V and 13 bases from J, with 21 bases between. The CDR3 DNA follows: TGTGCCAGTAGCCCTTACATGTCCGGGTGGTTCACCTTC. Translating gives CASSPYMSGWFTF.

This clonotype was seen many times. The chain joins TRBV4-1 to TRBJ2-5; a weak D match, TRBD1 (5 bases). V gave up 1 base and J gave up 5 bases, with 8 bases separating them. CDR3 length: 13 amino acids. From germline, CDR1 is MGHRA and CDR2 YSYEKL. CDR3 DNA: TGCGCCAGCAGCCAAGGCCCAGGGGAGACCCAGTACTTC. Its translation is CASSQGPGETQYF.

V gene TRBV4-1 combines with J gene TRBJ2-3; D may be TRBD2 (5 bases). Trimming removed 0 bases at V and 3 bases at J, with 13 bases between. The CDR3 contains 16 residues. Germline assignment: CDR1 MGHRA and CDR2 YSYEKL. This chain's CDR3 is CASSQDLKTGTDTQYF. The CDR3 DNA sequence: TGCGCCAGCAGCCAAGACCTGAAAACGGGGACAGATACGCAGTATTTT.

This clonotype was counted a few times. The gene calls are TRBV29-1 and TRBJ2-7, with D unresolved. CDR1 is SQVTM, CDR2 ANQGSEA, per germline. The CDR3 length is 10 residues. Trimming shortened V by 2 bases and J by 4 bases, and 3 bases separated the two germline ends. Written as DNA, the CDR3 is TGCAGCGTTGAACGTTACGAGCAGTACGTC. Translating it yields CSVERYEQYV.

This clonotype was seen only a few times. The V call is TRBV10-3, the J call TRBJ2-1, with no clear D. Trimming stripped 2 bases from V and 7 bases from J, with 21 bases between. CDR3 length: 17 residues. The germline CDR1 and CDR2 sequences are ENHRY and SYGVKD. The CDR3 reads CAISELGYSDLGNEQFF. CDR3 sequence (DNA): TGTGCCATCAGTGAGCTTGGGTACAGCGACCTGGGGAATGAGCAGTTCTTC.

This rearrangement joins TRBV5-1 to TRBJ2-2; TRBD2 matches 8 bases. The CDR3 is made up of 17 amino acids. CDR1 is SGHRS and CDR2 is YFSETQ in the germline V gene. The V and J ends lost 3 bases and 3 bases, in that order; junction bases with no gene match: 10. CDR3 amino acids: CASSSGTRPLDTGELFF. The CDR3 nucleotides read TGCGCCAGCAGCTCCGGGACTAGGCCCCTGGACACCGGGGAGCTGTTTTTT.

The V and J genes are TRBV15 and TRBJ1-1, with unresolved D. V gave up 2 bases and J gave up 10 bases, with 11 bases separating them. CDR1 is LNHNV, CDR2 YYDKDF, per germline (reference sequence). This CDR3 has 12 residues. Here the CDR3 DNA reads TGTGCCACCAGCAGAACCGGACGGGGAGCTTTCTTT. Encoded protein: CATSRTGRGAFF.

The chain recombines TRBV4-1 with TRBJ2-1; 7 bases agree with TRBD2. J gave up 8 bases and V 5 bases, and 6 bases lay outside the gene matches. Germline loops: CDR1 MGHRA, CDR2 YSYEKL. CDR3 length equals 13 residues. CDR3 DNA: TGCGCCAGCAGCGTCAGCGGGGTCGATGAGCAGTTCTTC. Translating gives CASSVSGVDEQFF.

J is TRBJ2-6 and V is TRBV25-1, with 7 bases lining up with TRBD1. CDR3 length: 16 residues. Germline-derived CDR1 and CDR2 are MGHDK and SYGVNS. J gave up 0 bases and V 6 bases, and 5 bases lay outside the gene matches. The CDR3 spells CASSWTGLSGANVLTF. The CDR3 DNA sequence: TGTGCCAGCAGCTGGACAGGCCTCTCTGGGGCCAACGTCCTGACTTTC.